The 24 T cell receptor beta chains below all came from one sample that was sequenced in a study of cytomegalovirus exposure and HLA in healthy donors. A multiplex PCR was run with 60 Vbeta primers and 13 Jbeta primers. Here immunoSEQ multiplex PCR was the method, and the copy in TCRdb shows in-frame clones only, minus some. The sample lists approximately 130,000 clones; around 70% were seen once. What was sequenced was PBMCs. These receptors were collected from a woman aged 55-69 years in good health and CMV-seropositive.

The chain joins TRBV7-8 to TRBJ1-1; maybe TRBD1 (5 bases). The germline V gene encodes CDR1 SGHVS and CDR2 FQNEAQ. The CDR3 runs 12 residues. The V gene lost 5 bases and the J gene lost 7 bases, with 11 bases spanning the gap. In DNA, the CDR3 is TGTGCCAGCAGCGGGGGGGACCGTGAAGCTTTCTTT. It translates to CASSGGDREAFF.

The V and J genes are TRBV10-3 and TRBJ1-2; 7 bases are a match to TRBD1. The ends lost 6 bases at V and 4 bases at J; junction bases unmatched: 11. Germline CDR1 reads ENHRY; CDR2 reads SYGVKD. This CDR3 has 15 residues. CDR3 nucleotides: TGTGCCATCAGCGCCTCGGGACAGCGCAGCTATGGCTACACCTTC. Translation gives CAISASGQRSYGYTF.

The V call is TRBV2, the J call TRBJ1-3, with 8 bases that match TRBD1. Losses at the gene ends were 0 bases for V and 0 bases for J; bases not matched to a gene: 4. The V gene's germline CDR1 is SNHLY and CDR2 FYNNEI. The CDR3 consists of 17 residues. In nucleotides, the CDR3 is TGTGCCAGCAGTGAAGCGGGGACAGGAAGCTCTGGAAACACCATATATTTT. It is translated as CASSEAGTGSSGNTIYF.

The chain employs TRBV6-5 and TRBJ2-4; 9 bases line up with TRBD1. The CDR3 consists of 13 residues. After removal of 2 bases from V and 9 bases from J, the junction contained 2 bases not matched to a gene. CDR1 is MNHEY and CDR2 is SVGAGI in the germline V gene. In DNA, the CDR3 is TGTGCCAGCAGTTACAGGACAGGGGCCATTCAGTACTTC. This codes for CASSYRTGAIQYF.

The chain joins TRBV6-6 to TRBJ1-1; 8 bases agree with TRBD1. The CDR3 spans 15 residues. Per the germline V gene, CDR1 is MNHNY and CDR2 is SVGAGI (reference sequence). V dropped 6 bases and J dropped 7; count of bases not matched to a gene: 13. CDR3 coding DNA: TGTGCCAGCAGCTGGGGGAAGACAGGGGCCAATGAAGCTTTCTTT. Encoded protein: CASSWGKTGANEAFF.

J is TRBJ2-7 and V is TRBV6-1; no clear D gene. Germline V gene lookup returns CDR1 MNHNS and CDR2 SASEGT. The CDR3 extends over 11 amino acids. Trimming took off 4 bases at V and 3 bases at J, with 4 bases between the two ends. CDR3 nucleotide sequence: TGTGCCAGCAGTGGTAACTACGAGCAGTACTTC. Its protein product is CASSGNYEQYF.

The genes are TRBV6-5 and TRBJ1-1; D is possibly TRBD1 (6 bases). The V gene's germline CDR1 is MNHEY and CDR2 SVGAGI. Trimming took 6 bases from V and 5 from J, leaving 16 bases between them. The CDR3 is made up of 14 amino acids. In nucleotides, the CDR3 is TGTGCCAGCAGCCCCCCTTACAGGGCGACTGAAGCTTTCTTT. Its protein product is CASSPPYRATEAFF.

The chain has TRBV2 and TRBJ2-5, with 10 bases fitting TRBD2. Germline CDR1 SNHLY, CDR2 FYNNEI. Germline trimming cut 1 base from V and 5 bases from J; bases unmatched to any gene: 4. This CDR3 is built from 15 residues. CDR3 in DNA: TGTGCCAGCAGTGAAGATAGCGGGGGGTCGGAGACCCAGTACTTC. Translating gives CASSEDSGGSETQYF.

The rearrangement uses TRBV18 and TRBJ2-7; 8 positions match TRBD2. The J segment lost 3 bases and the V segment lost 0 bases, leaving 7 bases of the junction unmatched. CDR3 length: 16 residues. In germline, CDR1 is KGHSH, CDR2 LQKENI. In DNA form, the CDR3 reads TGTGCCAGCTCACCACCAGGCGGGGGGCTCCTCTACGAGCAGTACTTC. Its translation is CASSPPGGGLLYEQYF.

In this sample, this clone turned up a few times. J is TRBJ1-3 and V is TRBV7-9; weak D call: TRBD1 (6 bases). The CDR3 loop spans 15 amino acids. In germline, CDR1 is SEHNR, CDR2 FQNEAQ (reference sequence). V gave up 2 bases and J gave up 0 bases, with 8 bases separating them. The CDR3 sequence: CASSLTGSSGNTIYF. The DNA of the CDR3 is TGTGCCAGCAGCTTAACAGGGAGCTCTGGAAACACCATATATTTT. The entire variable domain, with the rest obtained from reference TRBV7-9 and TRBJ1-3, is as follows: DTGVSQNPRHKITKRGQNVTFRCDPISEHNRLYWYRQTLGQGPEFLTYFQNEAQLEKSRLLSDRFSAERPKGSFSTLEIQRTEQGDSAMYLCASSLTGSSGNTIYFGEGSWLTVV.

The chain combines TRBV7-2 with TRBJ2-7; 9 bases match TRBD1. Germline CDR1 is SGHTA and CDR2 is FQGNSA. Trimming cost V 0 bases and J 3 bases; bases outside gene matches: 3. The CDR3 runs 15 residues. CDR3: CASSLAWTGDYEQYF. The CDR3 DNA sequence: TGTGCCAGCAGCTTAGCGTGGACAGGGGACTACGAGCAGTACTTC. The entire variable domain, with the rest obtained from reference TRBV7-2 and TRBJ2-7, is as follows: GAGVSQSPSNKVTEKGKDVELRCDPISGHTALYWYRQSLGQGLEFLIYFQGNSAPDKSGLPSDRFSAERTGGSVSTLTIQRTQQEDSAVYLCASSLAWTGDYEQYFGPGTRLTVT.

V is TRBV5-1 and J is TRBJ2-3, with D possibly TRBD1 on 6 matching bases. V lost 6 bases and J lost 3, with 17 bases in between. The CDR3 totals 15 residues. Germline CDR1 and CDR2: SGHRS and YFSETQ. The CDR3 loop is CASTPGVVSTDTQYF. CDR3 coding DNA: TGCGCCAGCACCCCAGGGGTCGTATCGACAGATACGCAGTATTTT. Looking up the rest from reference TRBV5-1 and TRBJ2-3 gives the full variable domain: KAGVTQTPRYLIKTRGQQVTLSCSPISGHRSVSWYQQTPGQGLQFLFEYFSETQRNKGNFPGRFSGRQFSNSRSEMNVSTLELGDSALYLCASTPGVVSTDTQYFGPGTRLTVL.

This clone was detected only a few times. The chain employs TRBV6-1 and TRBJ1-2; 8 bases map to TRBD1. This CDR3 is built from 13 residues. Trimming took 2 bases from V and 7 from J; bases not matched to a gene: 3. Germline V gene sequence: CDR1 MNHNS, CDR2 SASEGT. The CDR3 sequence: CASSEQGARGYTF. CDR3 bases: TGTGCCAGCAGTGAACAGGGGGCGCGTGGCTACACCTTC.

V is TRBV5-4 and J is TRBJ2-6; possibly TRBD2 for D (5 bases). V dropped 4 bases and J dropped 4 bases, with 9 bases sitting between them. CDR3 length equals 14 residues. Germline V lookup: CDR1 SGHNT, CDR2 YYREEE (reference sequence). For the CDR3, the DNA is TGTGCCAGCAGCCACCCGGGGGGGGCCAACGTCCTGACTTTC. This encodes CASSHPGGANVLTF.

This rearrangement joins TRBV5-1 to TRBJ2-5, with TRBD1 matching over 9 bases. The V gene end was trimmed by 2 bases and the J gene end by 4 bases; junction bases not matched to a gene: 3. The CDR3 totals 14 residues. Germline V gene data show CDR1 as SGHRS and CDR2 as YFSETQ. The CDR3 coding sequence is TGCGCCAGCAGCTTCGGACAGGGGCGAGAGACCCAGTACTTC. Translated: CASSFGQGRETQYF.

This chain's CDR3 is CATSRDILVYDYTF. CDR3 nucleotides: TGTGCCACCAGCAGAGATATACTGGTATACGACTACACCTTC. The chain recombines TRBV15 with TRBJ1-2; D gene uncertain. Trimming took off 0 bases at V and 10 bases at J, with 15 bases between the two ends. From germline, CDR1 is LNHNV and CDR2 YYDKDF (reference sequence). The CDR3 contains 14 residues.

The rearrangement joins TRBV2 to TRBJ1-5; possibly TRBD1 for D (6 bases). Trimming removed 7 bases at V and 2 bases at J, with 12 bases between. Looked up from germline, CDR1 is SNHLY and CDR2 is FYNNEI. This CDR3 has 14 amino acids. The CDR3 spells CASTGAGGNQPQHF. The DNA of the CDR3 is TGTGCCAGCACTGGGGCAGGGGGCAATCAGCCCCAGCATTTT.

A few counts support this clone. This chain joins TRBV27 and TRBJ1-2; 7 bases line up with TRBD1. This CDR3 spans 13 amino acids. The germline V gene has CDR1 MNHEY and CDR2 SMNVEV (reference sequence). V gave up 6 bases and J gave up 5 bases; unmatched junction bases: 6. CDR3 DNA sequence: TGTGCCAGCAGGCAGGGGGATTGGTATGGCTACACCTTC. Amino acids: CASRQGDWYGYTF.

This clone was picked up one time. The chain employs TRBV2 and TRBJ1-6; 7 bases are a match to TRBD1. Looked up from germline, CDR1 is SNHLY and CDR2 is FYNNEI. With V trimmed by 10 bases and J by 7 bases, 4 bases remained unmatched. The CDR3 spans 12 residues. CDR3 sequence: CATGTDNSPLHF. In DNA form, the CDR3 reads TGTGCCACTGGGACAGACAATTCACCCCTCCACTTT.

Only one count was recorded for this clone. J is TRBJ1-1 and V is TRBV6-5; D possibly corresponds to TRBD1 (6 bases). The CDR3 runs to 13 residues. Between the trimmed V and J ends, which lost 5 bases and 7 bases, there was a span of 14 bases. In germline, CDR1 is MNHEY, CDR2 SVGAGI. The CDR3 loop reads CASSGLGAREAFF. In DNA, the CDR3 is TGTGCCAGCAGTGGATTGGGGGCCCGTGAAGCTTTCTTT.

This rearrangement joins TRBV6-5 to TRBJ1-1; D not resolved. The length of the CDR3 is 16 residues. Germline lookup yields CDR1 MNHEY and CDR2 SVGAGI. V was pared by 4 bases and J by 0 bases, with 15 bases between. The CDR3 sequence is CASSSIMNRVNTEAFF. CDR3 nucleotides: TGTGCCAGCAGTTCCATAATGAATAGAGTGAACACTGAAGCTTTCTTT.

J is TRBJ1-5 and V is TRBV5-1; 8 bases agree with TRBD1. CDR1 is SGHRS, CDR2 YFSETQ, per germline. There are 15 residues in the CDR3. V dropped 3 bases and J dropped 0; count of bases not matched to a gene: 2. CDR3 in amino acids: CASSSGGRSNQPQHF. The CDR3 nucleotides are TGCGCCAGCAGCTCAGGGGGCCGTAGCAATCAGCCCCAGCATTTT.

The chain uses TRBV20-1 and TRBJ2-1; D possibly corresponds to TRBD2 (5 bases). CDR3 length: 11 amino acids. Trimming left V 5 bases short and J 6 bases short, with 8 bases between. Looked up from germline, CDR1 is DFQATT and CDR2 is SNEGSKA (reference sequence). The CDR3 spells CSAGGGNEQFF. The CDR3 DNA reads TGCAGTGCTGGCGGAGGCAATGAGCAGTTCTTC.

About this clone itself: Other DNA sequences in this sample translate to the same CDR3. The CDR3 sequence: CASSPTGNTEAFF. DNA for the CDR3: TGTGCCAGCAGCCCAACAGGGAACACTGAAGCTTTCTTT. This chain joins TRBV11-2 and TRBJ1-1; D perhaps matches TRBD1 (5 bases). This CDR3 comprises 13 residues. Looked up from germline, CDR1 is SGHAT and CDR2 is FQNNGV. V was pared by 5 bases and J by 1 base, with 8 bases between.